This note documents a single T cell receptor (beta chain) sequence. Its antigen is currently unknown. The entry originates in a study of cytomegalovirus exposure and HLA in healthy donors. Overall study results and limits: Available immune exposure information was restricted to CMV serostatus only. Later analysis reportedly placed an Asian-associated ancestry cluster below the roughly 600-donor mean in N-insertions. TCR beta sequences numbering about 17,000 were associated with HLA alleles at 0.05 false discovery rate in a later analysis. Later on, an analysis showed TCR association rates differing by HLA locus, with DRB1 the most and HLA-C the fewest.

The CDR3 is 17 residues long. V lost 6 bases and J lost 0; bases outside the gene matches: 9. Germline V lookup: CDR1 LNHDA, CDR2 SQIVND (reference sequence). PCR used 60 Vbeta primers and 13 Jbeta primers. Data came from immunoSEQ multiplex PCR; TCRdb stores just in-frame clones and leaves some out. This sample has under 200,000 clones, with around 75% found just once. J is TRBJ1-1 and V is TRBV19, with 11 bases fitting TRBD1. The clonotype was recovered from a woman between 25 and 40 years old in good health and CMV-seropositive. Material for sequencing was PBMCs. The CDR3 reads CASSTGTGGIMNTEAFF. The CDR3 DNA reads as TGTGCCAGTAGCACCGGGACAGGGGGAATAATGAACACTGAAGCTTTCTTT.